This TCR beta chain was recovered during a study of T cells in Graves' hyperthyroidism and ophthalmopathy. What was amplified from RNA transcripts were TCR beta CDR3 regions. A first-round RT-PCR of the TCR CDR3 used the HTBI primer set. TCRdb redid the calling of the multiplex PCR reads with MiXCR, one entry per CDR3 protein. Seen here are 600,000 to 650,000 distinct CDR3 sequences, 15% to 20% observed once, and the top ten hold around 4%. Germline lookup yields CDR1 SGHDN and CDR2 FVKESK. This CDR3 region has 18 residues. With V trimmed by 0 bases and J by 0 bases, 7 bases remained unmatched. The receptor was derived from a woman aged 30 to 39 with Graves' hyperthyroidism. The chain has TRBV14 and TRBJ2-2, with 7 positions matching TRBD2. The sample comprised blood. The CDR3 reads CASSQENIAGSNTGELFF. DNA of the CDR3: TGTGCCAGCAGCCAAGAAAATATAGCGGGCTCGAACACCGGGGAGCTGTTTTTT. Drawing the rest from reference TRBV14 and TRBJ2-2, the complete variable domain is EAGVTQFPSHSVIEKGQTVTLRCDPISGHDNLYWYRRVMGKEIKFLLHFVKESKQDESGMPNNRFLAERTGGTYSTLKVQPAELEDSGVYFCASSQENIAGSNTGELFFGEGSRLTVL.